The present entry profiles one TCR beta chain with its context. The source of the sample is a study of blood T cell repertoires in COVID-19. Study background: Sample material is recorded as cDNA or gDNA derived from T cells, B-cell-depleted T cells, or PBMCs.

CDR1 GTSNPN and CDR2 SVGIG come from the germline V gene (reference sequence). Deletions cut 5 bases from V and 1 base from J, with 11 bases between. This CDR3 comprises 14 residues. Under the authors' procedure: Amplification of reference gene primers provided the estimated nucleated cell counts. Libraries were prepared by immunoSEQ multiplex PCR; TCRdb keeps only in-frame clonotypes and omits some of them. The DNA was the basis for D and trimming; V, J and clone size are from that table. The data show about 98,000 clones, around 86% seen once. The sequenced sample consisted of peripheral blood. This receptor was taken from a man in his fifties with acute or convalescent COVID-19. The chain combines TRBV30 with TRBJ1-4, with D maybe TRBD1 (5 bases). The CDR3 sequence: CAWAVGGTNEKLFF. In DNA, the CDR3 is TGTGCCTGGGCCGTGGGGGGAACTAATGAAAAACTGTTTTTT.